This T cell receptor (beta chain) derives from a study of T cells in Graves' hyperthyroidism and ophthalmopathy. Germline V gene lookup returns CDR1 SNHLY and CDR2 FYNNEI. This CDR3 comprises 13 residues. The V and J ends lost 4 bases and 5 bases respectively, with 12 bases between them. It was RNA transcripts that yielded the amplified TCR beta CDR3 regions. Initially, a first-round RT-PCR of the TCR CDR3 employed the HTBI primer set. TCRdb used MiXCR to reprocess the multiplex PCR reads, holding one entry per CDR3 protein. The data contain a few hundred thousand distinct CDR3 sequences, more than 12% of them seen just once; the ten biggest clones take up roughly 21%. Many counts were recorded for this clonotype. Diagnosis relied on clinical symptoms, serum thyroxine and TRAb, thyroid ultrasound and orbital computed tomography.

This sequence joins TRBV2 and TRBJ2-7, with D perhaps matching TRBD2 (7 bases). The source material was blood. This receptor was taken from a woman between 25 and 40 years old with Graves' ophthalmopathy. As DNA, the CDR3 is TGTGCCAGCAGTGGCCAGGGGAGGGACGAGCAGTACTTC. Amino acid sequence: CASSGQGRDEQYF. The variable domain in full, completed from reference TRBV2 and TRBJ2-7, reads EPEVTQTPSHQVTQMGQEVILRCVPISNHLYFYWYRQILGQKVEFLVSFYNNEISEKSEIFDDQFSVERPDGSNFTLKIRSTKLEDSAMYFCASSGQGRDEQYFGPGTRLTVT.